These 7 T cell receptor beta chains share one sample of origin, sequenced in a study of cytomegalovirus exposure and HLA in healthy donors. With 60 Vbeta and 13 Jbeta primers, the PCR was carried out. The protocol was immunoSEQ multiplex PCR, while the TCRdb copy is restricted to in-frame clones and leaves out a portion. The sample shows 200,000 or so clones, 65% to 90% of them seen only once. Material for sequencing was PBMCs. These TCRs come from a girl under 18 in good health and CMV-seronegative.

The chain joins TRBV21-1 to TRBJ1-2; no DNA check was done on the table's D call, TRBD1. TRBV21-1 is given as a pseudogene. The CDR3 has 16 amino acids. CDR3 nucleotides: TGTGCCAGCAGCACACTAGACAGGGAGTGTAACTATGGCTACACCTTC. This sequence encodes CASSTLDRECNYGYTF.

This chain links TRBV9 with TRBJ1-3; no clear D. The CDR3 has 17 amino acids. Trimming removed 0 bases at V and 0 bases at J, with 13 bases between. CDR1 and CDR2 (germline): SGDLS, YYNGEE. The CDR3, as DNA: TGTGCCAGCAGCGTAGGGACGGGAACCCACTCTGGAAACACCATATATTTT. As protein: CASSVGTGTHSGNTIYF.

This clone has a handful of counts. The J gene is TRBJ2-1, the V gene TRBV5-1, with D possibly being TRBD1 (6 bases). This CDR3 region has 14 residues. From germline, CDR1 is SGHRS and CDR2 YFSETQ. V was trimmed by 5 bases and J by 1 base, leaving 10 bases between them. This chain's CDR3 is CASSQQGSYNEQFF. The CDR3 bases are TGCGCCAGCAGTCAACAGGGATCCTACAATGAGCAGTTCTTC.

V usage is TRBV4-3 and J usage is TRBJ2-3; a weak D match, TRBD2 (6 bases). The germline V and J ends were trimmed by 0 bases and 6 bases, with 13 bases remaining between them. Per germline, CDR1 LGHNA and CDR2 YSLEER. This CDR3 spans 15 amino acids. In nucleotides, the CDR3 is TGCGCCAGCAGCCAAGATCGTCGGGGGTTGGATACGCAGTATTTT. It encodes CASSQDRRGLDTQYF.

This clone was recorded a few times. The germline gene is not matched at one end of the junction; a read error may be the cause. The rearrangement joins TRBV15 to TRBJ2-3; D is uncertain. The CDR3 length is 11 residues. Germline V CDR1 and CDR2: LNHNV, YYDKDF (reference sequence). CDR3 protein: CATEVTYTQYF. CDR3 coding DNA: TGTGCCACCGAGGTCACATATACGCAGTATTTT.

The J gene is TRBJ1-5, the V gene TRBV9; 7 bases fit TRBD1. The length of the CDR3 is 14 residues. The junction had 5 bases not matched to a gene; V was cut back by 4 bases and J by 4 bases. Per the germline V gene, CDR1 is SGDLS and CDR2 is YYNGEE. The DNA for the CDR3 is TGTGCCAGCAGCCCCCGGGACAGTAATCAGCCCCAGCATTTT. Translated: CASSPRDSNQPQHF.

This sequence joins TRBV7-2 and TRBJ2-1; 7 bases agree with TRBD2. Germline V gene sequence: CDR1 SGHTA, CDR2 FQGNSA. The CDR3 contains 16 residues. The J segment lost 1 base and the V segment lost 7 bases, leaving 10 bases of the junction unmatched. The CDR3 loop reads CASTMGVSGSYNEQFF. For the CDR3, the DNA is TGTGCCAGCACCATGGGGGTTAGCGGGTCCTACAATGAGCAGTTCTTC.